The 29 T cell receptor beta chains presented below share a single source sample, sequenced in a study of regulatory T cells in long-lasting Graves disease. Regarding time point: persistent/refractory GD, antithyroid drugs over 5 years with positive TRAb. After RNA was extracted from PBMCs, the TCR library was made from it. iRepertoire HTBI primers and Arm-PCR of CDR3 regions built TCR beta libraries. Using its own MiXCR run on the multiplex PCR reads, TCRdb lists one record per CDR3 protein. The sample lists 400,000 or so distinct CDR3 sequences, around 20% occurring once. This material consisted of peripheral blood mononuclear cells (PBMCs), taken when the disease was refractory, from a patient treated with antithyroid drugs. These receptor sequences come from a female donor with Graves disease.

V and J are TRBV10-3 and TRBJ2-7, with D perhaps matching TRBD1 (5 bases). The CDR3 sequence is 13 residues long. The germline CDR1 and CDR2 sequences are ENHRY and SYGVKD. Trimming left V 8 bases short and J 3 bases short, with 14 bases between. For the CDR3, the DNA is TGTGCCATCTCAGCCAGGGCTTTCTACGAGCAGTACTTC. Translated, it gives CAISARAFYEQYF.

Many counts were recorded for this clonotype. The chain uses TRBV7-2 and TRBJ1-1; D call uncertain. Trimming took off 1 base at V and 4 bases at J, with 13 bases between the two ends. This CDR3 has 15 residues. Germline CDR1 is SGHTA and CDR2 is FQGNSA. CDR3 sequence: CASSLVGGSGTEAFF. The DNA of the CDR3 is TGTGCCAGCAGCTTAGTTGGTGGTAGTGGCACTGAAGCTTTCTTT.

The chain combines TRBV7-9 with TRBJ1-1; no reliable D call. With 6 bases removed from V and 2 bases from J, the gap between germline ends came to 7 bases. From germline, CDR1 is SEHNR and CDR2 FQNEAQ (reference sequence). The CDR3 loop spans 12 amino acids. The CDR3 bases are TGTGCCAGCAGGGGCGATAACACTGAAGCTTTCTTT. Protein: CASRGDNTEAFF.

This clonotype was counted many times. The chain recombines TRBV6-1 with TRBJ2-7; D is possibly TRBD1 (6 bases). The CDR3 consists of 15 residues. CDR1 and CDR2 (germline): MNHNS, SASEGT. Deletions cut 7 bases from V and 3 bases from J, with 19 bases between. This CDR3 is CASTEGQYQLYEQYF. CDR3 coding DNA: TGTGCCAGCACCGAAGGACAGTACCAACTCTACGAGCAGTACTTC.

This clonotype has just a few counts. The chain employs TRBV6-1 and TRBJ1-4; D gene uncertain. Trimming removed 6 bases at V and 5 bases at J, with 16 bases between. Germline CDR1 MNHNS, CDR2 SASEGT. The CDR3 contains 15 residues. This chain's CDR3 is CASSHTSQINEKLFF. The CDR3 bases are TGTGCCAGCAGCCATACCTCGCAGATAAATGAAAAACTGTTTTTT.

CDR3 in DNA: TGCGCTACCAGAGGAGGGGGGTCCTACGAGCAGTACTTC. This sequence encodes CATRGGGSYEQYF. This rearrangement joins TRBV20-1 to TRBJ2-7, with D perhaps given as TRBD1 or TRBD2 (6 bases each). This CDR3 comprises 13 residues. In germline, CDR1 is DFQATT, CDR2 SNEGSKA (reference sequence).

At least ten counts were recorded for this clonotype. The gene calls are TRBV7-2 and TRBJ1-2, with unresolved D. Germline CDR1 is SGHTA and CDR2 is FQGNSA. V lost 7 bases and J 7 bases, leaving 16 bases between the germline ends. The CDR3 totals 13 residues. The CDR3 nucleotides read TGTGCCAGCACCCTTTTGATAAAGGGTGGCTACACCTTC. It encodes CASTLLIKGGYTF.

This clonotype was observed many times. The chain recombines TRBV11-2 with TRBJ1-1; TRBD1 might be the D (6 bases). CDR3 length: 12 residues. V lost 1 base and J 8 bases, leaving 8 bases between the germline ends. CDR1 and CDR2 (germline): SGHAT, FQNNGV. CDR3 bases: TGTGCCAGCAGCTTAGTCAGGGGAGAAGCTTTCTTT. Protein: CASSLVRGEAFF.

This clonotype was recorded at least ten times. The chain is built from TRBV7-2 and TRBJ1-1; possibly TRBD1 for D (5 bases). CDR1 is SGHTA and CDR2 is FQGNSA in the germline V gene. CDR3 length: 13 residues. Trimming stripped 5 bases from V and 5 bases from J, with 12 bases between. The CDR3 protein is CASSPGGGTEAFF. CDR3 nucleotide sequence: TGTGCCAGCAGCCCCGGGGGGGGAACTGAAGCTTTCTTT.

This clonotype was observed many times. The chain combines TRBV28 with TRBJ2-7; D is possibly TRBD2 (5 bases). The CDR3 sequence is 15 residues long. Per the germline V gene, CDR1 is MDHEN and CDR2 is SYDVKM. V lost 4 bases and J lost 3, with 16 bases in between. The CDR3 region is CASSSPEAIRYEQYF. CDR3 DNA: TGTGCCAGCAGTTCCCCGGAGGCTATCCGCTACGAGCAGTACTTC. Full variable domain (missing parts from reference TRBV28 and TRBJ2-7): DVKVTQSSRYLVKRTGEKVFLECVQDMDHENMFWYRQDPGLGLRLIYFSYDVKMKEKGDIPEGYSVSREKKERFSLILESASTNQTSMYLCASSSPEAIRYEQYFGPGTRLTVT.

The chain is built from TRBV25-1 and TRBJ1-1; D not certain. V was shortened by 7 bases and J by 2 bases, with 11 bases between the two germline ends. The CDR3 is 13 amino acids. CDR1 MGHDK and CDR2 SYGVNS come from the germline V gene. CDR3 amino acids: CASTGISNTEAFF. The CDR3 nucleotides are TGTGCCAGCACCGGGATATCAAACACTGAAGCTTTCTTT. The variable domain in full, with the rest retrieved from reference TRBV25-1 and TRBJ1-1, is EADIYQTPRYLVIGTGKKITLECSQTMGHDKMYWYQQDPGMELHLIHYSYGVNSTEKGDLSSESTVSRIRTEHFPLTLESARPSHTSQYLCASTGISNTEAFFGQGTRLTVV.

The rearrangement uses TRBV29-1 and TRBJ1-2; TRBD1 is a possible D gene (6 bases). Trimming took off 6 bases at V and 4 bases at J, with 18 bases between the two ends. Germline CDR1 SQVTM, CDR2 ANQGSEA. CDR3 length: 14 residues. CDR3 region: CSVRVGGNPYGYTF. The CDR3 DNA sequence: TGCAGCGTCAGGGTAGGGGGGAACCCCTATGGCTACACCTTC.

In this sample, this clonotype turned up a few times. The CDR3 DNA is TGTGCCAGCAGCTTAGTAGAACAGGGGACCTACGAGCAGTACTTC. Its translation is CASSLVEQGTYEQYF. The chain is built from TRBV7-2 and TRBJ2-7; 7 bases fit TRBD1. The V gene's germline CDR1 is SGHTA and CDR2 FQGNSA. CDR3 length: 15 amino acids. V was pared by 1 base and J by 2 bases, with 5 bases of the junction left unmatched.

V gene TRBV18 combines with J gene TRBJ1-3; D gene ambiguous. CDR3 length: 15 amino acids. CDR1 is KGHSH, CDR2 LQKENI, per germline. Trimming left V 3 bases short and J 3 bases short, with 12 bases between. The CDR3 nucleotides read TGTGCCAGCTCACCGGCCGCGGGGAATGGAAACACCATATATTTT. This encodes CASSPAAGNGNTIYF.

V gene TRBV20-1 combines with J gene TRBJ1-1; 9 positions agree with TRBD1. CDR1 and CDR2 from the germline V gene are DFQATT and SNEGSKA (reference sequence). The V gene end was trimmed by 0 bases and the J gene end by 0 bases; junction bases not matched to a gene: 11. The CDR3 has 18 amino acids. Here the CDR3 reads CSAREQTGGRWMNTEAFF. The CDR3 region has the DNA TGCAGTGCTAGAGAACAGACAGGGGGAAGGTGGATGAACACTGAAGCTTTCTTT.

This clonotype was seen a handful of times. The chain links TRBV28 to TRBJ2-4, with a weak D call TRBD2 (5 bases). V was shortened by 6 bases and J by 6 bases, with 9 bases between the two germline ends. Germline CDR1 reads MDHEN; CDR2 reads SYDVKM. This CDR3 has 12 residues. The DNA for the CDR3 is TGTGCCAGCAGCCCGCTAGCAAACATTCAGTACTTC. Its protein is CASSPLANIQYF.

The sample holds many counts of this clonotype. V is TRBV20-1 and J is TRBJ2-5; 8 bases fit TRBD1. Germline values: CDR1 DFQATT, CDR2 SNEGSKA (reference sequence). The V and J ends lost 4 bases and 5 bases, in that order; junction bases with no gene match: 6. This CDR3 has 13 residues. In DNA, the CDR3 is TGCAGTGCTAAAGACAGGGGACGGGAGACCCAGTACTTC. Its translation: CSAKDRGRETQYF.

This clonotype was seen once. This may arise from a read error, as a much more abundant clone is one base away. V gene TRBV6-2 or TRBV6-3 combines with J gene TRBJ2-5; D gene unclear. The CDR3 length is 14 residues. Between the trimmed V and J ends, which lost 3 bases and 2 bases, there was a span of 10 bases. Germline CDR1 MNHEY, CDR2 SVGEGT. The chain's CDR3 is CASSYLTSQETQYF. CDR3 nucleotides: TGTGCCAGCAGTTATTTGACCAGTCAAGAGACCCAGTACTTC.

The sample holds many counts of this clonotype. This chain connects TRBV10-3 to TRBJ1-1; 7 nucleotides align to TRBD1. Germline V gene lookup returns CDR1 ENHRY and CDR2 SYGVKD. The CDR3 loop spans 17 amino acids. V shed 5 bases and J 1 base; nucleotides not matched to a gene: 13. The CDR3 DNA reads as TGTGCCATCAGTTGGGACAGCCTTCGAGGCACGAACACTGAAGCTTTCTTT. It yields the protein CAISWDSLRGTNTEAFF.

The V and J genes are TRBV19 and TRBJ1-5, with D perhaps matching TRBD1 (6 bases). Trimming cost V 5 bases and J 2 bases, with 16 bases left between them. This CDR3 contains 16 residues. The germline V gene encodes CDR1 LNHDA and CDR2 SQIVND (reference sequence). CDR3 protein: CASSSQGPVGNQPQHF. CDR3 in DNA: TGTGCCAGTAGTTCCCAGGGGCCAGTTGGCAATCAGCCCCAGCATTTT.

The V gene is TRBV6-2 or TRBV6-3, the J gene TRBJ2-7; the match to TRBD1 covers 7 bases. Per the germline V gene, CDR1 is MNHEY and CDR2 is SVGEGT. V was clipped by 5 bases and J by 3 bases; unmatched bases: 7. The CDR3 covers 14 residues. CDR3 nucleotide sequence: TGTGCCAGCAGTGGGGGACAGAGTATCTACGAGCAGTACTTC. It translates to CASSGGQSIYEQYF.

The chain links TRBV24-1 to TRBJ1-5; D is ambiguous. The CDR3 length is 13 residues. Between the trimmed V and J ends, which lost 4 bases and 9 bases, there was a span of 12 bases. The germline V gene has CDR1 KGHDR and CDR2 SFDVKD. The CDR3 DNA sequence: TGTGCCACCAGTGACGAAGGGTGGGGGCCCCAGCATTTT. Amino acid sequence: CATSDEGWGPQHF.

This clonotype has just a few counts. The CDR3 sequence: CASSDSNRWTEAFF. The CDR3 DNA follows: TGTGCCAGTAGTGACTCTAACCGTTGGACTGAAGCTTTCTTT. The chain combines TRBV19 with TRBJ1-1; D gene ambiguous. Germline assignment: CDR1 LNHDA and CDR2 SQIVND (reference sequence). The CDR3 sequence is 14 residues long. V lost 5 bases and J 5 bases, leaving 15 bases between the germline ends. Drawing the rest from reference TRBV19 and TRBJ1-1, the complete variable domain is DGGITQSPKYLFRKEGQNVTLSCEQNLNHDAMYWYRQDPGQGLRLIYYSQIVNDFQKGDIAEGYSVSREKKESFPLTVTSAQKNPTAFYLCASSDSNRWTEAFFGQGTRLTVV.

This clonotype was counted ten times or more. CDR3 region: CASSWGLAGEQYF. The CDR3 DNA follows: TGTGCCAGCAGCTGGGGACTAGCGGGAGAGCAGTACTTC. This chain uses TRBV7-2 with TRBJ2-7; TRBD2 aligns across 13 bases. The CDR3 spans 13 residues. J gave up 7 bases and V 4 bases, and 1 base lay outside the gene matches. Per germline, CDR1 SGHTA and CDR2 FQGNSA.

This clonotype was detected many times. This chain connects TRBV12-3 or TRBV12-4 to TRBJ2-7; a weak D match, TRBD1 (5 bases). The germline V and J ends were trimmed by 3 bases and 4 bases, with 7 bases remaining between them. There are 12 residues in the CDR3. CDR3 in amino acids: CASSFQGYEQYF. CDR3 nucleotides: TGTGCCAGCAGTTTCCAGGGATACGAGCAGTACTTC.

This clonotype was counted ten times or more. The gene calls are TRBV18 and TRBJ1-2, with TRBD1 matching over 8 bases. Germline-derived CDR1 and CDR2 are KGHSH and LQKENI. The junction had 8 bases not matched to a gene; V was cut back by 7 bases and J by 4 bases. The CDR3 runs 14 residues. The CDR3 spells CASLKGQGGYGYTF. For the CDR3, the DNA is TGTGCCAGCTTAAAAGGACAGGGAGGCTATGGCTACACCTTC. The variable domain in full, with the rest retrieved from reference TRBV18 and TRBJ1-2, is NAGVMQNPRHLVRRRGQEARLRCSPMKGHSHVYWYRQLPEEGLKFMVYLQKENIIDESGMPKERFSAEFPKEGPSILRIQQVVRGDSAAYFCASLKGQGGYGYTFGSGTRLTVV.

In this sample, this clonotype turned up many times. The chain links TRBV2 to TRBJ2-7; TRBD2 aligns across 13 bases. The CDR3 totals 16 residues. V lost 5 bases and J lost 5; bases outside the gene matches: 9. The germline CDR1 and CDR2 sequences are SNHLY and FYNNEI. CDR3 in DNA: TGTGCCAGCAGTCAACGCGGACTAGCGGGAGCTAACGAGCAGTACTTC. Translated: CASSQRGLAGANEQYF.

This clonotype was seen a handful of times. The chain has TRBV9 and TRBJ2-5; TRBD1 matches at 7 bases. This CDR3 has 16 residues. The junction had 13 bases not matched to a gene; V was cut back by 3 bases and J by 5 bases. Per the germline V gene, CDR1 is SGDLS and CDR2 is YYNGEE. CDR3 sequence reads: CASSGRQGTSQETQYF. CDR3 in DNA: TGTGCCAGCAGCGGGCGACAGGGCACATCCCAGGAGACCCAGTACTTC.

This clonotype was picked up a small number of times. This chain uses TRBV7-3 with TRBJ2-2, with D perhaps matching TRBD1 or TRBD2 (5 bases each). The CDR3 spans 14 residues. From germline, CDR1 is SGHTA and CDR2 FQGTGA. Trimming took 4 bases from V and 4 from J, leaving 10 bases between them. The CDR3 region is CASSSGTTTGELFF. The CDR3 region has the DNA TGTGCCAGCAGCTCTGGGACCACCACCGGGGAGCTGTTTTTT.